The 32 T cell receptor beta chains below all came from one sample that was sequenced in a study of cytomegalovirus exposure and HLA in healthy donors. Sequencing used immunoSEQ multiplex PCR; TCRdb keeps in-frame clones, though not all of them. The sample consists of 100,000 to 150,000 clones, roughly 87% of them appearing once. Sequenced material: PBMCs. All receptors come from a woman between 18 and 29 years old in good health and CMV-seronegative.

This chain links TRBV6-5 with TRBJ1-1; 11 nucleotides align to TRBD1. CDR1 is MNHEY, CDR2 SVGAGI, per germline. CDR3 length equals 15 residues. V shed 0 bases and J 11 bases; nucleotides not matched to a gene: 8. CDR3 amino acids: CASSYSGTGGRRAFF. CDR3 nucleotide sequence: TGTGCCAGCAGTTACTCTGGGACAGGGGGACGTAGGGCTTTCTTT.

The genes are TRBV2 and TRBJ1-5; weak D call: TRBD1 (6 bases). This CDR3 has 15 amino acids. Trimming took 5 bases from V and 11 from J, leaving 22 bases between them. The V gene's germline CDR1 is SNHLY and CDR2 FYNNEI. The CDR3 loop is CASSRSGTPRSAQHF. For the CDR3, the DNA is TGTGCCAGCAGTCGGTCCGGGACACCTCGATCTGCCCAGCATTTT.

The V call is TRBV28, the J call TRBJ2-7, with a possible D match to TRBD1 (6 bases). There are 14 residues in the CDR3. Germline values: CDR1 MDHEN, CDR2 SYDVKM. V was pared by 3 bases and J by 1 base, with 10 bases between. The CDR3 reads CASSFHRDSYEQYF. CDR3 DNA sequence: TGTGCCAGCAGTTTCCACAGGGATTCCTACGAGCAGTACTTC.

The V and J genes are TRBV27 and TRBJ1-4; tentative D call: TRBD1 (6 bases). Germline V lookup: CDR1 MNHEY, CDR2 SMNVEV (reference sequence). CDR3 length: 13 amino acids. V lost 4 bases, J lost 8 bases, and 11 bases lay in between. CDR3 in DNA: TGTGCCAGCAGTTACAGGGTAGGGGAAAAACTGTTTTTT. Translated: CASSYRVGEKLFF.

The chain carries TRBV29-1 and TRBJ2-2; 11 bases match TRBD1. Germline V gives CDR1 SQVTM, CDR2 ANQGSEA. This CDR3 contains 13 residues. After removal of 7 bases from V and 5 bases from J, the junction contained 3 bases not matched to a gene. CDR3 in DNA: TGCAGCGCCTGGGACAGGGGGACCGGGGAGCTGTTTTTT. Its protein product is CSAWDRGTGELFF.

The rearrangement joins TRBV6-6 to TRBJ2-1; no firm D call. Germline lookup yields CDR1 MNHNY and CDR2 SVGAGI (reference sequence). The CDR3 sequence is 12 residues long. Trimming stripped 6 bases from V and 6 bases from J, with 9 bases between. The CDR3 loop is CASSYTSNEQFF. CDR3 coding DNA: TGTGCCAGCAGCTACACGAGCAATGAGCAGTTCTTC.

This rearrangement joins TRBV7-2 to TRBJ2-4; D is unresolved. CDR1 is SGHTA and CDR2 is FQGNSA in the germline V gene. The V end lost 2 bases, the J end lost 0 bases, and 14 bases lay between the germline ends. This CDR3 has 17 residues. CDR3 region: CASSLFRVALAKNIQYF. The CDR3 DNA reads as TGTGCCAGCAGCTTATTTCGGGTGGCCCTAGCCAAAAACATTCAGTACTTC.

The rearrangement links TRBV7-2 to TRBJ1-5; D gene unclear. Trimming shortened V by 0 bases and J by 0 bases, and 9 bases separated the two germline ends. The CDR3 extends over 16 amino acids. In germline, CDR1 is SGHTA, CDR2 FQGNSA. CDR3 region: CASSLAAGYSNQPQHF. The CDR3 DNA is TGTGCCAGCAGCTTAGCAGCGGGATATAGCAATCAGCCCCAGCATTTT. The whole variable domain, filled in from reference TRBV7-2 and TRBJ1-5, reads GAGVSQSPSNKVTEKGKDVELRCDPISGHTALYWYRQSLGQGLEFLIYFQGNSAPDKSGLPSDRFSAERTGGSVSTLTIQRTQQEDSAVYLCASSLAAGYSNQPQHFGDGTRLSIL.

V and J are TRBV10-2 and TRBJ2-3; 10 bases fit TRBD1. CDR3 length: 14 residues. Germline CDR1 and CDR2: WSHSY and SAAADI. Unmatched junction bases numbered 10, after V lost 10 bases and J lost 6 bases. CDR3 amino acids: CATSEGQGGDTQYF. CDR3 bases: TGCGCCACCTCGGAAGGACAGGGGGGGGATACGCAGTATTTT.

V and J are TRBV11-2 and TRBJ1-3, with D possibly being TRBD1 (5 bases). V was shortened by 5 bases and J by 3 bases, with 8 bases between the two germline ends. From germline, CDR1 is SGHAT and CDR2 FQNNGV. The CDR3 consists of 13 residues. In DNA, the CDR3 is TGTGCCAGCAGCGGGGGGTATGGAAACACCATATATTTT. Translating it yields CASSGGYGNTIYF.

This sequence joins TRBV19 and TRBJ2-4; a weak D match, TRBD1 (6 bases). Deletions cut 4 bases from V and 8 bases from J, with 9 bases between. Germline-derived CDR1 and CDR2 are LNHDA and SQIVND (reference sequence). The CDR3 sequence is 12 residues long. The CDR3 nucleotides read TGTGCCAGTAGTACAGGGGATTACATTCAGTACTTC. Translating it yields CASSTGDYIQYF. Supplemented by reference TRBV19 and TRBJ2-4, the full variable domain reads DGGITQSPKYLFRKEGQNVTLSCEQNLNHDAMYWYRQDPGQGLRLIYYSQIVNDFQKGDIAEGYSVSREKKESFPLTVTSAQKNPTAFYLCASSTGDYIQYFGAGTRLSVL.

This rearrangement joins TRBV4-3 to TRBJ2-5; weak D call: TRBD2 (5 bases). V lost 4 bases and J lost 6, with 18 bases in between. CDR1 is LGHNA, CDR2 YSLEER, per germline. This CDR3 contains 15 residues. DNA for the CDR3: TGCGCCAGCAGCCTTACCTGGACGGGGTTTAAGACCCAGTACTTC. It translates to CASSLTWTGFKTQYF.

This sequence joins TRBV21-1 and TRBJ2-5; the D segment call TRBD1 is taken from the table without a DNA check. TRBV21-1 is noted as a pseudogene. The CDR3 loop spans 17 amino acids. The CDR3: CASSASGTGRTSETQYF. The CDR3 bases are TGTGCCAGCAGCGCCTCCGGGACAGGCCGCACGTCGGAGACCCAGTACTTC.

This clone has just one count. The gene calls are TRBV19 and TRBJ1-5; TRBD1 aligns across 9 bases. J gave up 1 base and V 7 bases, and 5 bases lay outside the gene matches. In germline, CDR1 is LNHDA, CDR2 SQIVND (reference sequence). The CDR3 is made up of 15 amino acids. The CDR3 nucleotides read TGTGCCAGTAATACAGGGGGCTGGAGCAATCAGCCCCAGCATTTT. Protein: CASNTGGWSNQPQHF.

The table lists this clone with a count of one. The V call is TRBV5-6, the J call TRBJ1-5; D is perhaps TRBD1 (6 bases). Germline-derived CDR1 and CDR2 are SGHDT and YYEEEE. The CDR3 covers 16 residues. The V end lost 0 bases, the J end lost 4 bases, and 14 bases lay between the germline ends. CDR3 in amino acids: CASSLAPWDINQPQHF. CDR3 DNA sequence: TGTGCCAGCAGCTTGGCCCCCTGGGACATAAATCAGCCCCAGCATTTT.

The chain couples TRBV27 to TRBJ2-7; the match to TRBD2 covers 7 bases. CDR3 size: 15 residues. The V gene end was trimmed by 6 bases and the J gene end by 1 base; junction bases not matched to a gene: 9. Germline loops: CDR1 MNHEY, CDR2 SMNVEV (reference sequence). Here the CDR3 reads CASRIIAGVSYEQYF. The DNA of the CDR3 is TGTGCCAGCAGAATTATAGCGGGTGTATCCTACGAGCAGTACTTC.

The J gene is TRBJ2-3, the V gene TRBV6-4; 7 nucleotides align to TRBD2. J was trimmed by 2 bases and V by 4 bases; bases with no gene match: 6. From germline, CDR1 is MRHNA and CDR2 SNTAGT. CDR3 length: 15 residues. Here the CDR3 DNA reads TGTGCCAGCAGTGGGACGGCGGGAGTCACAGATACGCAGTATTTT. Translating it yields CASSGTAGVTDTQYF.

J is TRBJ2-7 and V is TRBV11-2; 9 bases align to TRBD1. With 3 bases clipped from V and 2 bases from J, the junction kept 2 bases outside the gene matches. The CDR3 is 14 residues long. Germline lookup yields CDR1 SGHAT and CDR2 FQNNGV. Here the CDR3 DNA reads TGTGCCAGCAGCTTGACAGGGGGTCCCTACGAGCAGTACTTC. Amino acid sequence: CASSLTGGPYEQYF.

The rearrangement joins TRBV6-6 to TRBJ2-2, with TRBD1 as a possible D gene (5 bases). The V gene's germline CDR1 is MNHNY and CDR2 SVGAGI (reference sequence). V was clipped by 7 bases and J by 1 base, with 10 bases between them. The CDR3 covers 14 residues. CDR3: CASKRDRNTGELFF. CDR3 in DNA: TGTGCCAGCAAACGAGACAGGAACACCGGGGAGCTGTTTTTT.

The chain combines TRBV28 with TRBJ2-2, with D possibly matching TRBD1 (5 bases). Germline V gene lookup returns CDR1 MDHEN and CDR2 SYDVKM. The CDR3 is made up of 15 amino acids. The V gene lost 2 bases and the J gene lost 2 bases, with 9 bases spanning the gap. CDR3 residues: CASSLPRVNTGELFF. CDR3 nucleotide sequence: TGTGCCAGCAGTTTACCCAGGGTAAACACCGGGGAGCTGTTTTTT.

The chain carries TRBV27 and TRBJ2-3, with D perhaps matching TRBD1 (6 bases). The CDR3 is 13 residues long. Trimming removed 6 bases at V and 6 bases at J, with 13 bases between. From germline, CDR1 is MNHEY and CDR2 SMNVEV (reference sequence). As DNA, the CDR3 is TGTGCCAGCAGACAAGCAGACAGGGATACGCAGTATTTT. Translating gives CASRQADRDTQYF.

The chain employs TRBV5-1 and TRBJ2-1, with 10 nucleotides matching TRBD2. Germline V gives CDR1 SGHRS, CDR2 YFSETQ. Germline trimming cut 2 bases from V and 5 bases from J; bases unmatched to any gene: 1. This CDR3 region has 14 residues. This chain's CDR3 is CASSLLAGHNEQFF. CDR3 DNA: TGCGCCAGCAGCTTACTAGCGGGACACAATGAGCAGTTCTTC.

The count of this clone is one. The V gene is TRBV7-9, the J gene TRBJ1-4, with 7 bases fitting TRBD1. Germline V gene data show CDR1 as SEHNR and CDR2 as FQNEAQ (reference sequence). The ends lost 6 bases at V and 7 bases at J; junction bases unmatched: 8. CDR3 length: 14 amino acids. The CDR3 DNA reads as TGTGCCAGCAGTCCACAGGGGACACCTGAAAAACTGTTTTTT. This encodes CASSPQGTPEKLFF.

This sequence joins TRBV5-1 and TRBJ2-1, with 12 positions matching TRBD2. The V and J ends lost 0 bases and 3 bases, in that order; junction bases with no gene match: 4. Germline loops: CDR1 SGHRS, CDR2 YFSETQ. The CDR3 has 17 residues. CDR3 sequence (DNA): TGCGCCAGCAGCTTGGGACTAGCGGGGGCCTACTACAATGAGCAGTTCTTC. This codes for CASSLGLAGAYYNEQFF.

V is TRBV27 and J is TRBJ1-2, with 8 bases that match TRBD1. The length of the CDR3 is 15 residues. J lost 2 bases, V lost 6 bases, and 8 bases had no gene match. Germline V CDR1 and CDR2: MNHEY, SMNVEV (reference sequence). The CDR3 DNA follows: TGTGCCAGCAGCCCGGGACAGGAGGTAAACTATGGCTACACCTTC. Amino acid sequence: CASSPGQEVNYGYTF.

This chain uses TRBV28 with TRBJ2-7; a possible D gene is TRBD1 (6 bases). The germline V gene has CDR1 MDHEN and CDR2 SYDVKM. There are 12 residues in the CDR3. Trimming left V 3 bases short and J 9 bases short, with 12 bases between. The chain's CDR3 is CASSLVQGRQYV. The CDR3 DNA is TGTGCCAGCAGTTTGGTACAGGGTAGGCAGTACGTC.

V is TRBV5-1 and J is TRBJ2-7, with TRBD1 as a possible D gene (5 bases). CDR3 length equals 14 residues. CDR1 and CDR2 from the germline V gene are SGHRS and YFSETQ. Trimming removed 4 bases at V and 7 bases at J, with 18 bases between. The CDR3 DNA sequence: TGCGCCAGCAGCCCCCCGGCAGGGCGCTTGGAGCAGTACTTC. It yields the protein CASSPPAGRLEQYF.

This sequence joins TRBV30 and TRBJ2-5; D gene unclear. CDR1 and CDR2 from the germline V gene are GTSNPN and SVGIG (reference sequence). There are 12 residues in the CDR3. V gave up 7 bases and J gave up 2 bases, with 11 bases separating them. The CDR3 spells CALTETQETQYF. The CDR3 DNA follows: TGTGCCTTAACAGAAACTCAAGAGACCCAGTACTTC.

The chain combines TRBV19 with TRBJ2-1; D gene uncertain. Germline loops: CDR1 LNHDA, CDR2 SQIVND (reference sequence). The CDR3 loop spans 14 amino acids. The ends were cut back, 3 bases at V and 7 bases at J, with 13 bases in the middle. The CDR3 protein is CASSIWAADNEQFF. DNA for the CDR3: TGTGCCAGTAGTATTTGGGCAGCTGATAATGAGCAGTTCTTC.

This rearrangement joins TRBV5-5 to TRBJ1-6; D remains unclear. Germline-derived CDR1 and CDR2 are SGHKS and YYEKEE (reference sequence). Deletions cut 0 bases from V and 7 bases from J, with 11 bases between. The length of the CDR3 is 15 residues. The CDR3 sequence: CASSLATVENSPLHF. As DNA, the CDR3 is TGTGCCAGCAGCTTGGCTACAGTTGAAAATTCACCCCTCCACTTT.

This clone was observed once. The CDR3 DNA reads TGCGCCAGCAGTGACGGGTTCCTTTCCTACGAGCAGTACTTC. Translating gives CASSDGFLSYEQYF. The chain recombines TRBV10-2 with TRBJ2-7; D unresolved. Germline CDR1 is WSHSY and CDR2 is SAAADI. V was pared by 3 bases and J by 1 base, with 10 bases between. The CDR3 covers 14 residues.

This sequence joins TRBV28 and TRBJ2-3; TRBD1 is a possible D gene (7 bases). Per germline, CDR1 MDHEN and CDR2 SYDVKM. The V and J ends lost 10 bases and 6 bases respectively, with 14 bases between them. The CDR3 runs 12 residues. CDR3 sequence: CATLEGADTQYF. For the CDR3, the DNA is TGTGCCACCCTGGAGGGGGCGGATACGCAGTATTTT. Drawing the rest from reference TRBV28 and TRBJ2-3, the complete variable domain is DVKVTQSSRYLVKRTGEKVFLECVQDMDHENMFWYRQDPGLGLRLIYFSYDVKMKEKGDIPEGYSVSREKKERFSLILESASTNQTSMYLCATLEGADTQYFGPGTRLTVL.